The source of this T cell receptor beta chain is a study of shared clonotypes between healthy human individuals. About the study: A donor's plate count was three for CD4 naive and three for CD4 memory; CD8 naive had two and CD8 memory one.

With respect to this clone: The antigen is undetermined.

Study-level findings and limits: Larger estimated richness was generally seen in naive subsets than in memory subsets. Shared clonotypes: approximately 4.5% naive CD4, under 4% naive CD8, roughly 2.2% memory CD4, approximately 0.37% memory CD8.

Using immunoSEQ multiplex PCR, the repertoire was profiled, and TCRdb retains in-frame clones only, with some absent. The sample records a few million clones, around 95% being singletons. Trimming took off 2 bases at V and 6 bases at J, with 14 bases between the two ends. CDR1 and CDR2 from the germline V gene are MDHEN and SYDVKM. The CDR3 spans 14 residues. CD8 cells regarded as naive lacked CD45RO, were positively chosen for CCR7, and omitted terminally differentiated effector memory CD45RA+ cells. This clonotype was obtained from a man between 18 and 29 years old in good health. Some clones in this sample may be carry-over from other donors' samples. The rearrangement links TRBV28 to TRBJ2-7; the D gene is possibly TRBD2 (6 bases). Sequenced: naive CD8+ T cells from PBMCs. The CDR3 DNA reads TGTGCCAGCAGTTTAATCAGGGAGGAAAGCGAGCAGTACTTC. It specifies CASSLIREESEQYF.